The 27 T cell receptor beta chains presented below share a single source sample, sequenced in a study of identical twins. In TCRdb, the 5' RACE reads were re-called with MiXCR into one record per CDR3 protein. The data hold about 490,000 distinct CDR3 sequences, with around 15% observed a single time. These records were also assigned to another study, of yellow fever vaccine responses in identical twins.

The source material was CD4+ T cells sorted from blood. These receptors originate from a young woman in good health.

This chain joins TRBV7-2 and TRBJ2-3; the D gene is possibly TRBD1 (6 bases). The germline gives CDR1 SGHTA, CDR2 FQGNSA. V dropped 6 bases and J dropped 3 bases, with 16 bases sitting between them. This CDR3 contains 15 residues. DNA of the CDR3: TGTGCCAGCAGTCTAGGGGGATTCTGGACAGATACGCAGTATTTT. It encodes CASSLGGFWTDTQYF. Variable domain in full (rest from reference TRBV7-2 and TRBJ2-3): GAGVSQSPSNKVTEKGKDVELRCDPISGHTALYWYRQSLGQGLEFLIYFQGNSAPDKSGLPSDRFSAERTGGSVSTLTIQRTQQEDSAVYLCASSLGGFWTDTQYFGPGTRLTVL.

This clonotype has more than one count but fewer than ten. V and J are TRBV5-1 and TRBJ2-2; 11 nucleotides align to TRBD2. The V gene end was trimmed by 5 bases and the J gene end by 4 bases; junction bases not matched to a gene: 4. This CDR3 has 15 amino acids. Looked up from germline, CDR1 is SGHRS and CDR2 is YFSETQ. The chain's CDR3 is CASRVAGGVTGELFF. CDR3 DNA: TGCGCCAGCAGAGTAGCGGGAGGGGTCACCGGGGAGCTGTTTTTT.

There are a few counts of this clonotype. The rearrangement uses TRBV29-1 and TRBJ2-5; 9 nucleotides line up with TRBD2. CDR3 length equals 15 residues. The V segment lost 0 bases and the J segment 5 bases; nucleotides outside the gene matches: 7. Germline V gives CDR1 SQVTM, CDR2 ANQGSEA. CDR3 coding DNA: TGCAGCGTTGAAGATGGCGGGAGGGCTCAGGAGACCCAGTACTTC. It codes for CSVEDGGRAQETQYF.

The chain joins TRBV19 to TRBJ1-3; D is undetermined. V shed 8 bases and J shed 3 bases, with 8 bases lying between them. The CDR3 extends over 12 amino acids. Per germline, CDR1 LNHDA and CDR2 SQIVND (reference sequence). The DNA for the CDR3 is TGTGCCAGTGGTTGGGTTGGAAACACCATATATTTT. Amino acid sequence: CASGWVGNTIYF.

The chain employs TRBV7-3 and TRBJ2-1, with 12 bases aligning to TRBD1. V lost 1 base, J lost 8 bases, and 9 bases stayed unmatched. Germline V gene sequence: CDR1 SGHTA, CDR2 FQGTGA. The CDR3 loop spans 17 amino acids. CDR3 region: CASSLMGQGATGDEQFF. The CDR3 DNA sequence: TGTGCCAGCAGCTTAATGGGACAGGGGGCGACGGGTGATGAGCAGTTCTTC.

The chain uses TRBV20-1 and TRBJ1-6; D not resolved. Deletions cut 5 bases from V and 0 bases from J, with 14 bases between. Germline CDR1 is DFQATT and CDR2 is SNEGSKA (reference sequence). This CDR3 is 16 amino acids long. For the CDR3, the DNA is TGCAGTGCTCCGACTGGATGGAGCTCCTATAATTCACCCCTCCACTTT. Its protein is CSAPTGWSSYNSPLHF.

This clonotype was seen a few times. The chain carries TRBV19 and TRBJ2-1, with D uncertain. This CDR3 has 13 residues. V lost 8 bases, J lost 6 bases, and 14 bases lay in between. Germline CDR1 reads LNHDA; CDR2 reads SQIVND (reference sequence). The CDR3 region is CASFGGEGNEQFF. For the CDR3, the DNA is TGTGCCAGTTTTGGTGGAGAAGGCAATGAGCAGTTCTTC.

This clonotype has ten or more counts. The chain links TRBV6-1 to TRBJ2-1, with D possibly TRBD2 on 6 matching bases. The V and J ends lost 5 bases and 5 bases respectively, with 16 bases between them. The CDR3 consists of 15 residues. Looked up from germline, CDR1 is MNHNS and CDR2 is SASEGT. CDR3 sequence: CASSKGLQRHNEQFF. The DNA of the CDR3 is TGTGCCAGCAGTAAGGGACTCCAACGTCACAATGAGCAGTTCTTC.

This chain uses TRBV11-2 with TRBJ2-1; 9 nucleotides agree with TRBD2. The CDR3 runs 20 residues. Trimming at V came to 5 bases and at J to 0 bases, leaving 17 bases not matched to a gene. Germline V gene lookup returns CDR1 SGHAT and CDR2 FQNNGV. The CDR3 spells CASSPRSLREGISSYNEQFF. CDR3 in DNA: TGTGCCAGCAGCCCCCGGAGTTTGCGGGAGGGTATCAGCTCCTACAATGAGCAGTTCTTC.

J is TRBJ2-6 and V is TRBV10-3; D possibly corresponds to TRBD2 (5 bases). The V end lost 0 bases, the J end lost 2 bases, and 17 bases lay between the germline ends. The CDR3 is 19 residues long. Looked up from germline, CDR1 is ENHRY and CDR2 is SYGVKD. In DNA form, the CDR3 reads TGTGCCATCAGTGAGTCGGCGGGCCGTTATCCTACTGGGGCCAACGTCCTGACTTTC. Residues: CAISESAGRYPTGANVLTF.

The gene calls are TRBV7-3 and TRBJ2-7; 13 bases are a match to TRBD2. J gave up 3 bases and V 4 bases, and 6 bases lay outside the gene matches. The CDR3 consists of 16 residues. Germline V gene data show CDR1 as SGHTA and CDR2 as FQGTGA. CDR3 coding DNA: TGTGCCAGCAGCTCCGATGGACTAGCGGGAGTCTACGAGCAGTACTTC. The encoded protein is CASSSDGLAGVYEQYF.

The genes are TRBV3-1 and TRBJ2-6, with D hard to call. CDR1 is LGHDT and CDR2 is YNNKEL in the germline V gene (reference sequence). CDR3 length equals 16 residues. Between the trimmed V and J ends, which lost 4 bases and 0 bases, there was a span of 10 bases. The CDR3 reads CASSLAGRSGANVLTF. DNA of the CDR3: TGTGCCAGCAGCCTTGCAGGCCGCTCTGGGGCCAACGTCCTGACTTTC.

Only a few counts were recorded for this clonotype. The chain joins TRBV5-1 to TRBJ2-5; TRBD2 might be the D (5 bases). V lost 0 bases, J lost 2 bases, and 14 bases lay in between. Germline values: CDR1 SGHRS, CDR2 YFSETQ. The CDR3 covers 16 residues. This CDR3 is CASSLGGGAVQETQYF. The CDR3 DNA reads as TGCGCCAGCAGCTTGGGAGGCGGAGCGGTACAAGAGACCCAGTACTTC.

This clonotype was seen a few times. This sequence joins TRBV20-1 and TRBJ2-1; 12 nucleotides match TRBD2. V lost 3 bases, J lost 5 bases, and 14 bases stayed unmatched. The V gene's germline CDR1 is DFQATT and CDR2 SNEGSKA (reference sequence). This CDR3 has 18 residues. The CDR3 nucleotides are TGCAGTGCTAGGCTACCTGGGACTAGCGGGTCGGGAAACAATGAGCAGTTCTTC. Translation: CSARLPGTSGSGNNEQFF.

This clonotype has more than one count but fewer than ten. V and J are TRBV15 and TRBJ2-5, with 7 positions matching TRBD2. Germline V gene lookup returns CDR1 LNHNV and CDR2 YYDKDF (reference sequence). This CDR3 contains 17 residues. The trim removed 0 bases at V and 6 bases at J, leaving 13 bases unmatched. The CDR3 protein is CATSRDERASGIKTQYF. DNA for the CDR3: TGTGCCACCAGCAGAGATGAGAGGGCTAGCGGTATAAAGACCCAGTACTTC.

The genes are TRBV5-1 and TRBJ2-5; 9 bases are shared with TRBD2. V dropped 0 bases and J dropped 2; count of bases not matched to a gene: 2. CDR1 is SGHRS, CDR2 YFSETQ, per germline. The CDR3 sequence is 15 residues long. As DNA, the CDR3 is TGCGCCAGCAGCTTGGCGACTAGCGGACAAGAGACCCAGTACTTC. It encodes CASSLATSGQETQYF.

This clonotype was observed a few times. The chain recombines TRBV5-6 with TRBJ2-2, with D unclear. The V end lost 3 bases, the J end lost 0 bases, and 9 bases lay between the germline ends. The CDR3 sequence is 15 residues long. Germline CDR1 reads SGHDT; CDR2 reads YYEEEE. CDR3 DNA sequence: TGTGCCAGCAGCTGGCAGTCGGCGAACACCGGGGAGCTGTTTTTT. Translation: CASSWQSANTGELFF.

The chain uses TRBV5-1 and TRBJ2-2; maybe TRBD1 (6 bases). This CDR3 contains 17 residues. The V and J ends lost 4 bases and 3 bases respectively, with 19 bases between them. Germline CDR1 reads SGHRS; CDR2 reads YFSETQ. The CDR3 sequence is CASSLLGGGRDTGELFF. The CDR3 coding sequence is TGCGCCAGCAGCCTTCTTGGTGGGGGCCGGGACACCGGGGAGCTGTTTTTT.

The chain combines TRBV7-9 with TRBJ2-1, with 10 bases fitting TRBD1. The CDR3 contains 16 residues. The V and J ends lost 0 bases and 6 bases, in that order; junction bases with no gene match: 5. Germline CDR1 is SEHNR and CDR2 is FQNEAQ (reference sequence). The CDR3 DNA is TGTGCCAGCAGCTTAGCGGGGACAGGGGAAATCAATGAGCAGTTCTTC. Translating gives CASSLAGTGEINEQFF.

The chain couples TRBV20-1 to TRBJ1-1; 8 positions match TRBD1. Trimming removed 3 bases from V and 0 bases from J; junction bases left unmatched: 6. The CDR3 length is 15 residues. The germline gives CDR1 DFQATT, CDR2 SNEGSKA (reference sequence). The CDR3 loop is CSASGTGLMNTEAFF. As DNA, the CDR3 is TGCAGTGCTAGCGGGACAGGCCTGATGAACACTGAAGCTTTCTTT.

This clonotype was detected a few times. The genes are TRBV20-1 and TRBJ2-7, with D perhaps matching TRBD1 (6 bases). CDR3 length: 13 amino acids. CDR1 is DFQATT, CDR2 SNEGSKA, per germline (reference sequence). Here the CDR3 DNA reads TGCAGCGTACATGTCCAGGGGACGGAGAAGGAGTACGTC. Protein product: CSVHVQGTEKEYV.

This clonotype came up a few times. The rearrangement uses TRBV3-1 and TRBJ1-2; D call uncertain. Germline loops: CDR1 LGHDT, CDR2 YNNKEL (reference sequence). Trimming removed 2 bases from V and 5 bases from J, with 6 bases in between. This CDR3 spans 12 amino acids. The CDR3 reads CASSQNLYGYTF. In nucleotides, the CDR3 is TGTGCCAGCAGCCAAAATTTATATGGCTACACCTTC.

The chain is built from TRBV7-3 and TRBJ2-7, with 7 bases that match TRBD2. The germline V gene encodes CDR1 SGHTA and CDR2 FQGTGA. This CDR3 is 13 amino acids long. Losses at the gene ends were 5 bases for V and 7 bases for J; bases not matched to a gene: 8. The CDR3 region has the DNA TGTGCCAGCAGCCCATCCGGGGAGGGGGAGCAGTACTTC. Its translation is CASSPSGEGEQYF. The variable domain in full, with the rest retrieved from reference TRBV7-3 and TRBJ2-7, is GAGVSQTPSNKVTEKGKYVELRCDPISGHTALYWYRQSLGQGPEFLIYFQGTGAADDSGLPNDRFFAVRPEGSVSTLKIQRTERGDSAVYLCASSPSGEGEQYFGPGTRLTVT.

This clonotype came up many times. The chain couples TRBV7-8 to TRBJ1-2, with D unclear. Between the trimmed V and J ends, which lost 5 bases and 3 bases, there was a span of 13 bases. CDR3 length: 14 amino acids. CDR1 is SGHVS, CDR2 FQNEAQ, per germline. Here the CDR3 DNA reads TGTGCCAGCAGCCCCGGAGATTTCTACTATGGCTACACCTTC. This sequence encodes CASSPGDFYYGYTF.

This clonotype has at least ten counts. The rearrangement joins TRBV12-3 or TRBV12-4 to TRBJ1-5, with 11 bases lining up with TRBD1. Unmatched junction bases numbered 3, after V lost 3 bases and J lost 2 bases. CDR3 size: 16 residues. The DNA of the CDR3 is TGTGCCAGCAGTTTCCGGACAGGGGGCGGCAATCAGCCCCAGCATTTT. This encodes CASSFRTGGGNQPQHF.

The chain employs TRBV18 and TRBJ2-1; TRBD2 might be the D (6 bases). The germline V gene encodes CDR1 KGHSH and CDR2 LQKENI. The V end lost 4 bases, the J end lost 8 bases, and 12 bases lay between the germline ends. This CDR3 has 13 amino acids. CDR3 bases: TGTGCCAGCTCACGTTCTACTAGCCATGAGCAGTTCTTC. Translation gives CASSRSTSHEQFF.

The rearrangement uses TRBV14 and TRBJ2-5; 9 bases match TRBD2. This CDR3 region has 15 residues. The V gene end was trimmed by 1 base and the J gene end by 7 bases; junction bases not matched to a gene: 7. Germline V gene sequence: CDR1 SGHDN, CDR2 FVKESK. The CDR3 DNA is TGTGCCAGCAGCCAAGTTGCTAGCGGGGCGAGGACCCAGTACTTC. Amino acids: CASSQVASGARTQYF.